These 17 T cell receptor beta chains share one sample of origin, sequenced in a study of chemoradiotherapy in HPV16-positive cancers. Some clones are missing from TCRdb's copy, which holds only in-frame ones; the method was immunoSEQ multiplex PCR. The table has 25,000 to 35,000 clones, roughly 84% seen once; the top ten hold roughly 5.5%. This sample comprised blood, obtained from a patient who underwent chemoradiotherapy. The receptors were sampled from a human donor with HPV-associated anogenital cancer.

This rearrangement joins TRBV6-1 to TRBJ2-5; D ambiguous. The CDR3 length is 13 residues. Trimming took 6 bases from V and 5 from J, leaving 13 bases between them. In germline, CDR1 is MNHNS, CDR2 SASEGT. The CDR3 nucleotides read TGTGCCAGCAGGAGACCCGCCGAGGAGACCCAGTACTTC. Its translation: CASRRPAEETQYF.

This chain links TRBV6-5 with TRBJ1-2, with TRBD1 matching 11 bases. J was trimmed by 8 bases and V by 0 bases; bases with no gene match: 8. The CDR3 is made up of 16 amino acids. The germline CDR1 and CDR2 sequences are MNHEY and SVGAGI. CDR3 nucleotide sequence: TGTGCCAGCAGTTACTCAGGGACAGGGGGTATGGAAGGCTACACCTTC. Translated: CASSYSGTGGMEGYTF.

The chain joins TRBV5-1 to TRBJ2-5; D remains ambiguous. The CDR3 is made up of 11 amino acids. Germline assignment: CDR1 SGHRS and CDR2 YFSETQ. V lost 2 bases and J lost 6, with 5 bases in between. CDR3 in amino acids: CASSFGQTQYF. The CDR3 region has the DNA TGCGCCAGCAGCTTTGGGCAGACCCAGTACTTC.

V gene TRBV5-1 combines with J gene TRBJ1-5; 7 positions match TRBD1. The CDR3 has 14 residues. CDR1 and CDR2 (germline): SGHRS, YFSETQ. V was pared by 0 bases and J by 6 bases, with 3 bases of the junction left unmatched. The CDR3 sequence: CASSLEGGGQPQHF. The CDR3 bases are TGCGCCAGCAGCTTGGAAGGGGGCGGTCAGCCCCAGCATTTT.

V usage is TRBV30 and J usage is TRBJ1-2, with D maybe TRBD1 (6 bases). Trimming left V 0 bases short and J 1 base short, with 18 bases between. Germline V lookup: CDR1 GTSNPN, CDR2 SVGIG (reference sequence). This CDR3 has 17 amino acids. The CDR3 nucleotides read TGTGCCTGGAGTGTAAAAATTGGGGGCGCGGGTAACTATGGCTACACCTTC. As protein: CAWSVKIGGAGNYGYTF.

The V and J genes are TRBV19 and TRBJ1-6; TRBD1 agrees at 7 bases. The junction had 3 bases not matched to a gene; V was cut back by 6 bases and J by 7 bases. Germline CDR1 LNHDA, CDR2 SQIVND (reference sequence). This CDR3 has 13 amino acids. CDR3 in DNA: TGTGCCAGTAGGGGACAGCTCAATTCACCCCTCCACTTT. Translating it yields CASRGQLNSPLHF.

The chain has TRBV4-2 and TRBJ2-1, with 8 nucleotides matching TRBD2. Germline lookup yields CDR1 LGHNA and CDR2 YNFKEQ. V trimming: 2 bases; J trimming: 5 bases; junction bases outside the gene matches: 11. The CDR3 has 17 residues. The CDR3 loop is CASSQMLFGGVDNEQFF. CDR3 bases: TGTGCCAGCAGCCAAATGCTTTTCGGGGGGGTCGACAATGAGCAGTTCTTC.

The rearrangement links TRBV18 to TRBJ2-3; possible D gene TRBD1, 6 bases. Trimming stripped 6 bases from V and 0 bases from J, with 10 bases between. CDR3 size: 14 residues. Per the germline V gene, CDR1 is KGHSH and CDR2 is LQKENI. The CDR3 nucleotides read TGTGCCAGCTCCGGGGACAAAAGCACAGATACGCAGTATTTT. Amino acids: CASSGDKSTDTQYF. Combining the CDR3 with reference TRBV18 and TRBJ2-3 gives the whole variable domain NAGVMQNPRHLVRRRGQEARLRCSPMKGHSHVYWYRQLPEEGLKFMVYLQKENIIDESGMPKERFSAEFPKEGPSILRIQQVVRGDSAAYFCASSGDKSTDTQYFGPGTRLTVL.

The gene calls are TRBV4-2 and TRBJ2-1; tentative D call: TRBD1 (6 bases). Germline V gene data show CDR1 as LGHNA and CDR2 as YNFKEQ. Trimming removed 3 bases from V and 2 bases from J, with 20 bases in between. The CDR3 has 18 residues. The CDR3: CASSQEKQGVGTYNEQFF. DNA for the CDR3: TGTGCCAGCAGCCAGGAGAAACAGGGCGTTGGAACCTACAATGAGCAGTTCTTC.

The chain recombines TRBV9 with TRBJ2-4; D not resolved. From germline, CDR1 is SGDLS and CDR2 YYNGEE. V was shortened by 0 bases and J by 0 bases, with 16 bases between the two germline ends. The CDR3 is 18 residues long. CDR3 protein: CASSVGLLGALAKNIQYF. The CDR3 nucleotides read TGTGCCAGCAGCGTAGGGTTGTTGGGTGCGCTAGCCAAAAACATTCAGTACTTC.

The V and J genes are TRBV19 and TRBJ1-2; 7 positions match TRBD1. The germline V gene has CDR1 LNHDA and CDR2 SQIVND (reference sequence). The J segment lost 5 bases and the V segment lost 3 bases, leaving 18 bases of the junction unmatched. The length of the CDR3 is 18 residues. For the CDR3, the DNA is TGTGCCAGTAGTATGACAGGGTCCCCGACCCTTACTCGATATGGCTACACCTTC. This translates into CASSMTGSPTLTRYGYTF.

V is TRBV9 and J is TRBJ1-1, with D perhaps TRBD1 (6 bases). From germline, CDR1 is SGDLS and CDR2 YYNGEE. V lost 1 base to trimming and J lost 4 bases, with 17 bases between them. This CDR3 spans 16 amino acids. This CDR3 is CASSVLGGAERTEAFF. CDR3 coding DNA: TGTGCCAGCAGCGTACTGGGGGGCGCAGAGCGCACTGAAGCTTTCTTT.

The chain uses TRBV7-6 and TRBJ1-5; D unresolved. This CDR3 has 13 residues. Germline loops: CDR1 SGHVS, CDR2 FNYEAQ. The V and J ends lost 5 bases and 5 bases respectively, with 10 bases between them. CDR3 in amino acids: CASSPRDDQPQHF. The CDR3 DNA follows: TGTGCCAGCAGCCCCCGTGATGATCAGCCCCAGCATTTT.

In this sample, this clone turned up once. V is TRBV18 and J is TRBJ1-1; 11 nucleotides agree with TRBD1. J gave up 0 bases and V 5 bases, and 5 bases lay outside the gene matches. Looked up from germline, CDR1 is KGHSH and CDR2 is LQKENI. The CDR3 runs to 16 residues. CDR3 sequence reads: CASSAGQGGMNTEAFF. DNA of the CDR3: TGTGCCAGCTCAGCGGGACAGGGGGGAATGAACACTGAAGCTTTCTTT.

This chain uses TRBV5-1 with TRBJ1-1, with D possibly being TRBD1 (5 bases). CDR3 length equals 15 residues. The ends were cut back, 4 bases at V and 1 base at J, with 14 bases in the middle. Germline V gene sequence: CDR1 SGHRS, CDR2 YFSETQ. DNA of the CDR3: TGCGCCAGCAGCCCCCAGGCAGGGCCGAACACTGAAGCTTTCTTT. This sequence encodes CASSPQAGPNTEAFF.

This sequence joins TRBV6-4 and TRBJ1-2; D is possibly TRBD1 (5 bases). Germline assignment: CDR1 MRHNA and CDR2 SNTAGT. The CDR3 has 14 residues. The V and J ends lost 2 bases and 4 bases respectively, with 11 bases between them. CDR3 DNA: TGTGCCAGCAGTGACGGCAGACAGCTCTATGGCTACACCTTC. It is translated as CASSDGRQLYGYTF.

The V call is TRBV2, the J call TRBJ1-1; D unclear. Trimming pared 3 bases from V and 1 base from J, leaving 6 bases between. The germline V gene has CDR1 SNHLY and CDR2 FYNNEI. CDR3 length: 13 residues. As DNA, the CDR3 is TGTGCCAGCAGTGATAGGTCGAACACTGAAGCTTTCTTT. Encoded protein: CASSDRSNTEAFF.